This T cell receptor beta chain was identified during a study of STAT5B mutations in CD4+ large granular lymphocyte leukemia. A note on this clone: Its antigen is unknown.

Measured with immunoSEQ multiplex PCR; TCRdb has only the in-frame clones, and not every one. Here the sample spans roughly 40,000 clones, around 86% being singletons. Study-level results: No patients shared main leukemic clonotypes, though about 24% appeared at low frequency elsewhere.

The sample comprised CD4+ T cells from blood buffy coats. The sequence came from a human donor in good health.

CDR3 protein: CASSGRGDNQPQHF. The CDR3 DNA reads TGTGCCAGCAGCGGCAGGGGTGATAATCAGCCCCAGCATTTT. The chain joins TRBV27 to TRBJ1-5, with a weak D call TRBD1 (6 bases). The CDR3 has 14 amino acids. V lost 6 bases and J 4 bases, leaving 13 bases between the germline ends. From germline, CDR1 is MNHEY and CDR2 SMNVEV (reference sequence).